These T cell receptor beta chains were read from a single sample in a study of T-cell memory formation after mild COVID-19. TCRdb called the 5' RACE reads again in MiXCR, with one record for every CDR3 protein. The data hold approximately 89,000 distinct CDR3 sequences, with about 13% observed a single time. The specimen sequenced was PBMCs or a T cell subset sorted from them (not recorded which). Receptor source: a man between 18 and 35 years old who had mild COVID-19 (a few samples of this study predate the infection). Cell type and time point are not known. Each CDR3 is given with its conserved first and last residue. A D gene is named only where the DNA matches it firmly. Clone size is stated in some rows and not others, as once, few, many or a class when expanded.

clone_size | d_call | j_call | v_call | cdr3_length | cdr3_aa | cdr3_nt
few | TRBD1 | TRBJ1-1 | TRBV29-1 | 11 | CSVSGGYEAFF | TGCAGCGTTTCAGGGGGTTATGAAGCTTTCTTT
many | TRBD1 | TRBJ2-7 | TRBV4-1 | 16 | CASSPLPGQGVYEQYF | TGCGCCAGCAGCCCCCTACCGGGACAGGGGGTCTACGAGCAGTACTTC
few | - | TRBJ1-1 | TRBV3-1 | 16 | CASSQIWGGMNTEAFF | TGTGCCAGCAGCCAAATCTGGGGCGGGATGAACACTGAAGCTTTCTTT
many | - | TRBJ2-3 | TRBV7-9 | 13 | CATQAGPTDTQYF | TGTGCCACCCAGGCAGGGCCCACAGATACGCAGTATTTT
- | TRBD2 | TRBJ2-5 | TRBV14 | 15 | CASSQGLAGTETQYF | TGTGCCAGCAGCCAAGGTCTAGCGGGGACAGAGACCCAGTACTTC
- | TRBD1 | TRBJ2-7 | TRBV7-2 | 16 | CASSGLFGTGAYEQYF | TGTGCCAGCAGCGGTCTATTCGGGACAGGCGCCTACGAGCAGTACTTC
- | - | TRBJ1-4 | TRBV28 | 10 | CAAEGGRLFF | TGTGCCGCAGAGGGCGGGAGACTGTTTTTT
- | - | TRBJ2-2 | TRBV11-2 | 13 | CASIRSVVGELFF | TGTGCCAGCATCAGAAGTGTTGTTGGGGAGCTGTTTTTT
few | - | TRBJ1-5 | TRBV27 | 13 | CASSLQAYQPQHF | TGTGCCAGCAGTTTGCAGGCATATCAGCCCCAGCATTTT
few | TRBD1 | TRBJ1-1 | TRBV5-1 | 14 | CASSSGQGAAEAFF | TGCGCCAGCAGTTCCGGGCAGGGGGCGGCTGAAGCTTTCTTT
many | - | TRBJ1-5 | TRBV6-5 | 12 | CASSDQGQPQHF | TGTGCCAGCAGCGACCAAGGTCAGCCCCAGCATTTT
- | - | TRBJ2-5 | TRBV6-2/TRBV6-3 | 12 | CASSQGRETQYF | TGTGCCAGCAGCCAGGGGAGGGAGACCCAGTACTTC
few | - | TRBJ2-1 | TRBV25-1 | 13 | CASRGWANNEQFF | TGTGCCAGCAGGGGCTGGGCTAACAATGAGCAGTTCTTC
- | TRBD2 | TRBJ2-2 | TRBV12-3/TRBV12-4 | 15 | CDSSLTSGGTGELFF | TGTGACAGCAGTTTGACTAGCGGCGGGACCGGGGAGCTGTTTTTT
many | - | TRBJ2-2 | TRBV7-9 | 14 | CASSFQAAGRELFF | TGTGCCAGCAGCTTCCAGGCGGCAGGCCGGGAGCTGTTTTTT
- | TRBD2 | TRBJ2-2 | TRBV12-3/TRBV12-4 | 16 | CASSFLLAGGPGELFF | TGTGCCAGCAGTTTTTTGTTAGCGGGGGGGCCTGGGGAGCTGTTTTTT
- | - | TRBJ2-5 | TRBV6-2/TRBV6-3 | 14 | CASSSQGSQETQYF | TGTGCCAGCAGTAGTCAGGGCAGCCAAGAGACCCAGTACTTC
few | TRBD2 | TRBJ2-3 | TRBV7-2 | 15 | CASSSGGTARDTQYF | TGTGCCAGCAGCTCGGGGGGGACTGCCCGGGATACGCAGTATTTT
few | - | TRBJ1-2 | TRBV20-1 | 13 | CSARAGGHRGYTF | TGCAGTGCTAGGGCCGGGGGGCACCGTGGCTACACCTTC
few | - | TRBJ2-1 | TRBV25-1 | 14 | CASSRRRGADEQFF | TGTGCCAGCAGTCGAAGGAGGGGGGCAGATGAGCAGTTCTTC
many | - | TRBJ2-2 | TRBV28 | 15 | CASSLWGAAGRELFF | TGTGCCAGCAGTTTATGGGGGGCAGCTGGCCGGGAGCTGTTTTTT
- | - | TRBJ2-7 | TRBV7-6 | 13 | CASSFKQGNEQYF | TGTGCCAGCAGCTTCAAACAGGGTAACGAGCAGTACTTC